What follows are 31 T cell receptor beta chains derived from one specimen sequenced in a study of blood T cell repertoires in COVID-19. Sequencing was performed with immunoSEQ multiplex PCR; in TCRdb, only in-frame clones are kept and a portion is missing. The table lists under 250,000 clones, around 86% of them singletons. The sample taken for sequencing was peripheral blood. The source is a man in his fifties or sixties with COVID-19, enrolled during active disease.

The J gene is TRBJ1-3, the V gene TRBV3-1 (or the pseudogene TRBV3-2), with D possibly matching TRBD1 (6 bases). Trimming took off 0 bases at V and 1 base at J, with 16 bases between the two ends. CDR1 and CDR2 (germline): LGHDT, YNNKEL (reference sequence). CDR3 length: 18 residues. The CDR3 region has the DNA TGTGCCAGCAGCCAAGAATTAGGCAGGGGCGATTCTGGAAACACCATATATTTT. It specifies CASSQELGRGDSGNTIYF.

This clone has a handful of counts. This sequence joins TRBV19 and TRBJ1-1; D unresolved. Trimming removed 3 bases from V and 6 bases from J, with 14 bases in between. Germline V CDR1 and CDR2: LNHDA, SQIVND (reference sequence). The CDR3 consists of 14 residues. The CDR3 DNA reads as TGTGCCAGTAGTATGAAGGTCCTTAGCGCTGAAGCTTTCTTT. Its protein product is CASSMKVLSAEAFF.

The genes are TRBV6-5 and TRBJ1-2; possibly TRBD1 for D (6 bases). The CDR3 length is 13 residues. Germline V gene data show CDR1 as MNHEY and CDR2 as SVGAGI. Between the trimmed V and J ends, which lost 2 bases and 7 bases, there was a span of 11 bases. The chain's CDR3 is CASSYQGSVGYTF. The DNA for the CDR3 is TGTGCCAGCAGTTACCAGGGGTCTGTTGGCTACACCTTC.

The V and J genes are TRBV5-1 and TRBJ2-1, with 10 bases lining up with TRBD2. Trimming cost V 4 bases and J 5 bases; bases outside gene matches: 6. Germline CDR1 reads SGHRS; CDR2 reads YFSETQ. The CDR3 is 15 residues long. CDR3 loop: CASSRTSGLNNEQFF. CDR3 sequence (DNA): TGCGCCAGCAGCCGGACTAGCGGCCTCAACAATGAGCAGTTCTTC.

The chain uses TRBV18 and TRBJ2-2, with D possibly matching TRBD1 (5 bases). The CDR3 is 15 amino acids. CDR1 is KGHSH, CDR2 LQKENI, per germline. Trimming shortened V by 2 bases and J by 0 bases, and 7 bases separated the two germline ends. CDR3: CASSPSGPNTGELFF. The CDR3 coding sequence is TGTGCCAGCTCACCATCAGGGCCGAACACCGGGGAGCTGTTTTTT.

This chain links TRBV27 with TRBJ2-2, with D uncertain. This CDR3 has 15 amino acids. Trimming removed 3 bases at V and 5 bases at J, with 13 bases between. Germline V gene sequence: CDR1 MNHEY, CDR2 SMNVEV (reference sequence). Here the CDR3 DNA reads TGTGCCAGCAGTTTTGGAGTCGGCAAAACCGGGGAGCTGTTTTTT. It is translated as CASSFGVGKTGELFF.

A remark on this clone: At one end the junction does not follow the germline gene, possibly because of a read error. The chain joins TRBV5-6 to TRBJ1-1; D ambiguous. The CDR3 consists of 13 residues. Germline CDR1 reads SGHDT; CDR2 reads YYEEEE. As DNA, the CDR3 is TGTGCCAGCAGCTCCGGCCGGGGTACTGGAGCTTTCTTT. This encodes CASSSGRGTGAFF.

The rearrangement uses TRBV7-6 and TRBJ2-2; 8 bases fit TRBD1. Germline V gene data show CDR1 as SGHVS and CDR2 as FNYEAQ. With V trimmed by 0 bases and J by 7 bases, 4 bases remained unmatched. The CDR3 runs to 15 residues. The CDR3 nucleotides read TGTGCCAGCAGCTTAGCTGCACAGGGGGTCGGGGAGCTGTTTTTT. Its protein is CASSLAAQGVGELFF. Complete variable domain (other parts from reference TRBV7-6 and TRBJ2-2): GAGVSQSPRYKVTKRGQDVALRCDPISGHVSLYWYRQALGQGPEFLTYFNYEAQQDKSGLPNDRFSAERPEGSISTLTIQRTEQRDSAMYRCASSLAAQGVGELFFGEGSRLTVL.

The chain combines TRBV6-1 with TRBJ1-4; 7 bases are a match to TRBD1. Germline CDR1 and CDR2: MNHNS and SASEGT. The J segment lost 8 bases and the V segment lost 4 bases, leaving 16 bases of the junction unmatched. This CDR3 is built from 17 residues. The CDR3 bases are TGTGCCAGCAGTGGACGAATCGATCCAGGGGGGAGGGAAAAACTGTTTTTT. It yields the protein CASSGRIDPGGREKLFF.

The chain uses TRBV28 and TRBJ2-7; TRBD2 matches 7 bases. V shed 5 bases and J 2 bases; nucleotides not matched to a gene: 9. The germline V gene encodes CDR1 MDHEN and CDR2 SYDVKM. The CDR3 loop spans 15 amino acids. CDR3 amino acids: CASSRGGGYAYEQYF. In DNA form, the CDR3 reads TGTGCCAGCAGTCGGGGCGGGGGTTACGCCTACGAGCAGTACTTC.

The chain has TRBV18 and TRBJ2-6; 8 bases are a match to TRBD1. The length of the CDR3 is 18 residues. CDR1 is KGHSH and CDR2 is LQKENI in the germline V gene. Losses at the gene ends were 4 bases for V and 2 bases for J; bases not matched to a gene: 10. CDR3 DNA sequence: TGTGCCAGCTCACGAAGACAGGGGCTCGACGCTGGGGCCAACGTCCTGACTTTC. Its translation: CASSRRQGLDAGANVLTF. Together with reference TRBV18 and TRBJ2-6, the CDR3 gives the full variable domain: NAGVMQNPRHLVRRRGQEARLRCSPMKGHSHVYWYRQLPEEGLKFMVYLQKENIIDESGMPKERFSAEFPKEGPSILRIQQVVRGDSAAYFCASSRRQGLDAGANVLTFGAGSRLTVL.

J is TRBJ2-2 and V is TRBV19, with 8 bases lining up with TRBD2. The germline V gene encodes CDR1 LNHDA and CDR2 SQIVND (reference sequence). Losses at the gene ends were 1 base for V and 0 bases for J; bases not matched to a gene: 7. This CDR3 comprises 18 residues. As DNA, the CDR3 is TGTGCCAGTAGTATAGGGGGTAGCGGGGCCGCGAACACCGGGGAGCTGTTTTTT. It yields the protein CASSIGGSGAANTGELFF.

This clone appeared a few times. The V call is TRBV4-2, the J call TRBJ2-1, with a possible D match to TRBD2 (7 bases). The CDR3 covers 17 residues. The germline V gene encodes CDR1 LGHNA and CDR2 YNFKEQ. V lost 4 bases to trimming and J lost 4 bases, with 20 bases between them. CDR3 residues: CASSPGLGGGLYNEQFF. CDR3 DNA: TGTGCCAGCAGCCCCGGCCTAGGCGGGGGCCTTTACAATGAGCAGTTCTTC.

The rearrangement joins TRBV9 to TRBJ2-5, with D unclear. Germline values: CDR1 SGDLS, CDR2 YYNGEE. This CDR3 region has 14 residues. The ends were cut back, 2 bases at V and 0 bases at J, with 8 bases in the middle. The CDR3 DNA reads as TGTGCCAGCAGCGTTAGACTGAACCAAGAGACCCAGTACTTC. Translating gives CASSVRLNQETQYF.

The CDR3 loop reads CASSTGGTSHEQYF. CDR3 nucleotides: TGTGCCAGCTCAACCGGCGGGACTAGCCACGAGCAGTACTTC. The gene calls are TRBV18 and TRBJ2-7; 9 bases are shared with TRBD2. This CDR3 spans 14 amino acids. Germline V gives CDR1 KGHSH, CDR2 LQKENI. The V segment lost 5 bases and the J segment 5 bases; nucleotides outside the gene matches: 7.

This clone was seen a few times. V gene TRBV27 combines with J gene TRBJ1-1, with D perhaps TRBD1 (5 bases). This CDR3 spans 14 amino acids. Germline CDR1 MNHEY, CDR2 SMNVEV (reference sequence). The ends were cut back, 4 bases at V and 1 base at J, with 10 bases in the middle. The CDR3: CASSWGGGNTEAFF. The CDR3 DNA sequence: TGTGCCAGCAGTTGGGGCGGGGGGAACACTGAAGCTTTCTTT.

The rearrangement links TRBV19 to TRBJ1-1, with D uncertain. Germline assignment: CDR1 LNHDA and CDR2 SQIVND (reference sequence). The length of the CDR3 is 17 residues. Trimming shortened V by 3 bases and J by 4 bases, and 21 bases separated the two germline ends. In nucleotides, the CDR3 is TGTGCCAGTAGTATTTTATTCACCCTAACCCGGGGCACTGAAGCTTTCTTT. It specifies CASSILFTLTRGTEAFF.

This clone was observed a single time. The chain combines TRBV4-3 with TRBJ2-2; tentatively, D is TRBD2 (6 bases). The ends were cut back, 4 bases at V and 1 base at J, with 22 bases in the middle. This CDR3 is built from 19 residues. The germline V gene has CDR1 LGHNA and CDR2 YSLEER. In nucleotides, the CDR3 is TGCGCCAGCAGCCCTGGAGGGAGAGGGCCCGAATTGAACACCGGGGAGCTGTTTTTT. It specifies CASSPGGRGPELNTGELFF.

The chain recombines TRBV27 with TRBJ2-7, with 9 nucleotides matching TRBD2. Germline-derived CDR1 and CDR2 are MNHEY and SMNVEV (reference sequence). J gave up 6 bases and V 2 bases, and 14 bases lay outside the gene matches. The CDR3 has 17 residues. The CDR3 sequence: CASSLEGASGIRSEQYF. The CDR3 region has the DNA TGTGCCAGCAGTTTAGAGGGGGCTAGCGGGATACGAAGCGAGCAGTACTTC.

This clone came up a few times. This chain uses TRBV18 with TRBJ1-3; D is unresolved. There are 14 residues in the CDR3. Germline V gene lookup returns CDR1 KGHSH and CDR2 LQKENI. V lost 2 bases and J 0 bases, leaving 5 bases between the germline ends. The CDR3 loop reads CASSPRSSGNTIYF. CDR3 sequence (DNA): TGTGCCAGCTCACCAAGGAGCTCTGGAAACACCATATATTTT.

V usage is TRBV19 and J usage is TRBJ2-5; D is unclear. The V end lost 6 bases, the J end lost 4 bases, and 6 bases lay between the germline ends. CDR1 and CDR2 (germline): LNHDA, SQIVND (reference sequence). The length of the CDR3 is 11 residues. CDR3 in amino acids: CASRNGETQYF. The CDR3 nucleotides read TGTGCCAGTAGGAACGGAGAGACCCAGTACTTC.

CDR3: CASRARVQGGTEAFF. The DNA for the CDR3 is TGTGCCAGTAGGGCCCGGGTACAGGGTGGCACTGAAGCTTTCTTT. The J gene is TRBJ1-1, the V gene TRBV19, with D possibly matching TRBD1 (6 bases). This CDR3 is 15 amino acids long. Per the germline V gene, CDR1 is LNHDA and CDR2 is SQIVND (reference sequence). Trimming left V 6 bases short and J 4 bases short, with 18 bases between. Full variable domain (outside the CDR3, taken from reference TRBV19 and TRBJ1-1): DGGITQSPKYLFRKEGQNVTLSCEQNLNHDAMYWYRQDPGQGLRLIYYSQIVNDFQKGDIAEGYSVSREKKESFPLTVTSAQKNPTAFYLCASRARVQGGTEAFFGQGTRLTVV.

The rearrangement joins TRBV21-1 to TRBJ2-1; the table's D call, TRBD2, was not checked against the DNA. TRBV21-1 constitutes a pseudogene. The CDR3 spans 20 residues. This CDR3 is CASTFGLAGGPIRSYNEQFF. Written as DNA, the CDR3 is TGTGCCAGCACCTTTGGACTAGCGGGAGGACCAATTAGATCCTACAATGAGCAGTTCTTC.

The rearrangement uses TRBV11-2 and TRBJ2-5, with TRBD1 matching 7 bases. The CDR3 covers 15 residues. V lost 5 bases and J lost 1; bases outside the gene matches: 7. CDR1 SGHAT and CDR2 FQNNGV come from the germline V gene. The CDR3 DNA is TGTGCCAGCAGCCCACAGGGGAACCCCCAAGAGACCCAGTACTTC. It specifies CASSPQGNPQETQYF.

The genes are TRBV28 and TRBJ1-2; the match to TRBD1 covers 9 bases. The CDR3 runs 14 residues. Germline V gene data show CDR1 as MDHEN and CDR2 as SYDVKM. V shed 5 bases, J shed 2 bases, and the junction held 3 bases outside the gene matches. Here the CDR3 DNA reads TGTGCCAGCAGTACAGGGGGCGCAAACTATGGCTACACCTTC. Its protein product is CASSTGGANYGYTF.

The chain carries TRBV10-3 and TRBJ2-3, with TRBD2 as a possible D gene (7 bases). This CDR3 has 16 residues. Germline CDR1 is ENHRY and CDR2 is SYGVKD. V was pared by 4 bases and J by 4 bases, with 18 bases between. The CDR3 sequence is CAISGQEGGSADTQYF. CDR3 nucleotide sequence: TGTGCCATCAGTGGACAGGAGGGAGGGAGTGCAGATACGCAGTATTTT.

This clone has only one observation. V is TRBV20-1 and J is TRBJ2-4; D is uncertain. CDR1 DFQATT and CDR2 SNEGSKA come from the germline V gene (reference sequence). The CDR3 consists of 11 residues. V dropped 4 bases and J dropped 15 bases, with 16 bases sitting between them. CDR3 in DNA: TGCAGTGCTACTGCACTCCGACTGCCGTACTTC. This encodes CSATALRLPYF.

The V gene is TRBV4-2, the J gene TRBJ2-2; 10 bases are shared with TRBD1. V was clipped by 1 base and J by 3 bases; unmatched bases: 8. CDR1 and CDR2 from the germline V gene are LGHNA and YNFKEQ. The CDR3 runs to 18 residues. CDR3 sequence: CASSQGPPDRGDTGELFF. CDR3 nucleotide sequence: TGTGCCAGCAGCCAAGGGCCCCCGGACAGGGGGGACACCGGGGAGCTGTTTTTT.

The chain joins TRBV2 to TRBJ1-1; D not resolved. Trimming cost V 0 bases and J 1 base, with 9 bases left between them. Germline V gene data show CDR1 as SNHLY and CDR2 as FYNNEI. CDR3 length: 15 residues. In nucleotides, the CDR3 is TGTGCCAGCAGTGAAGCCGCCAGACAGAACACTGAAGCTTTCTTT. It translates to CASSEAARQNTEAFF.

This chain uses TRBV7-2 with TRBJ2-5; 14 bases align to TRBD2. The CDR3 extends over 14 amino acids. V lost 10 bases, J lost 4 bases, and 5 bases stayed unmatched. CDR1 SGHTA and CDR2 FQGNSA come from the germline V gene. The CDR3 loop reads CATEGLAGVETQYF. CDR3 bases: TGTGCCACCGAGGGACTAGCGGGGGTAGAGACCCAGTACTTC.

CDR3: CASSQQGWNSPLHF. CDR3 nucleotides: TGTGCCAGCAGCCAACAGGGGTGGAATTCACCCCTCCACTTT. The chain combines TRBV4-2 with TRBJ1-6; the D gene is possibly TRBD1 (6 bases). CDR3 length equals 14 residues. Germline loops: CDR1 LGHNA, CDR2 YNFKEQ. The V gene lost 2 bases and the J gene lost 7 bases, with 9 bases spanning the gap.